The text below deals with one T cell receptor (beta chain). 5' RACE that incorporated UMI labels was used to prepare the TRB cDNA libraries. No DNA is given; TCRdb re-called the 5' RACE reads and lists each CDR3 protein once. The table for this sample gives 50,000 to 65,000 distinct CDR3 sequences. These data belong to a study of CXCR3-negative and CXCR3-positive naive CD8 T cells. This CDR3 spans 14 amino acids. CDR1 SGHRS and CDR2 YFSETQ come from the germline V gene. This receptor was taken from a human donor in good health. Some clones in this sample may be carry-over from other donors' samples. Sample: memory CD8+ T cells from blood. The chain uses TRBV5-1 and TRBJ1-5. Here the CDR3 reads CASSLGDYNQPQHF.